The 23 T cell receptor beta chains in this list originate from one sample, sequenced in a study of response to subunit inactivated influenza vaccine. TCRdb used MiXCR to reprocess the RT-PCR reads, holding one entry per CDR3 protein. The sample yields around 750,000 distinct CDR3 sequences, less than 25% seen once. The starting material was PBMCs from blood, obtained 5 to 6 days after vaccination. The receptors were sampled from a man aged 50 to 59 who received an inactivated influenza vaccine.

This clonotype was observed many times. The rearrangement links TRBV12-3 or TRBV12-4 to TRBJ2-2, with 8 bases lining up with TRBD1. This CDR3 has 15 amino acids. J lost 4 bases, V lost 7 bases, and 8 bases had no gene match. CDR3: CASTGTGHGTGELFF. The DNA for the CDR3 is TGTGCCAGCACCGGGACAGGCCATGGCACCGGGGAGCTGTTTTTT.

This clonotype came up many times. The rearrangement links TRBV10-3 to TRBJ2-2, with 7 positions matching TRBD1. CDR1 and CDR2 from the germline V gene are ENHRY and SYGVKD. The CDR3 is 16 residues long. Germline trimming cut 2 bases from V and 1 base from J; bases unmatched to any gene: 4. CDR3: CAISEDRDRNTGELFF. Written as DNA, the CDR3 is TGTGCCATCAGTGAGGATAGGGACAGGAACACCGGGGAGCTGTTTTTT.

This clonotype was seen a few times. The chain links TRBV2 to TRBJ2-3; the D call may be TRBD1 or TRBD2 (5 bases each). This CDR3 is 15 amino acids long. The germline V gene has CDR1 SNHLY and CDR2 FYNNEI. Deletions cut 0 bases from V and 4 bases from J, with 11 bases between. Written as DNA, the CDR3 is TGTGCCAGCAGTGAAGCGAACGGGGCGGCAGATACGCAGTATTTT. Protein product: CASSEANGAADTQYF.

This clonotype was seen many times. The chain carries TRBV5-1 and TRBJ2-3, with a tentative D call TRBD1 (6 bases). The V end was cut by 2 bases, the J end by 0 bases, with 7 bases between. The CDR3 extends over 14 amino acids. Germline CDR1 reads SGHRS; CDR2 reads YFSETQ. CDR3 loop: CASSLDRSTDTQYF. In nucleotides, the CDR3 is TGCGCCAGCAGCTTAGACAGGAGCACAGATACGCAGTATTTT.

This clonotype was counted between two and nine times. The V call is TRBV10-3, the J call TRBJ2-3; no firm D call. The CDR3 consists of 13 residues. Trimming took 4 bases from V and 7 from J, leaving 12 bases between them. CDR1 is ENHRY, CDR2 SYGVKD, per germline. The CDR3 DNA reads as TGTGCCATCAGTGGGACCCAAGAGAATACGCAGTATTTT. Translating gives CAISGTQENTQYF.

On this clonotype: Relative to the germline gene, one junction end is altered; a read error may explain this. This chain connects TRBV6-1 to TRBJ2-3, with D perhaps TRBD2 (5 bases). The germline V gene has CDR1 MNHNS and CDR2 SASEGT. CDR3 length: 13 residues. The chain's CDR3 is CASREGLLDTQYF. As DNA, the CDR3 is TGTGCCAGCAGAGAAGGACTCCTAGATACGCAGTATTTT.

This clonotype was observed a handful of times. The J gene is TRBJ2-5, the V gene TRBV12-3 or TRBV12-4; D possibly corresponds to TRBD2 (5 bases). Trimming pared 2 bases from V and 0 bases from J, leaving 16 bases between. CDR3 length equals 17 residues. Here the CDR3 reads CASSLSKGLRYQETQYF. Here the CDR3 DNA reads TGTGCCAGCAGTTTAAGTAAAGGACTCCGGTACCAAGAGACCCAGTACTTC.

The chain employs TRBV20-1 and TRBJ2-3; no reliable D call. CDR1 and CDR2 (germline): DFQATT, SNEGSKA (reference sequence). V lost 3 bases, J lost 6 bases, and 19 bases lay in between. This CDR3 has 15 amino acids. The CDR3 sequence is CSASYNTMRLDTQYF. As DNA, the CDR3 is TGCAGTGCTAGCTACAATACCATGCGACTGGATACGCAGTATTTT.

This clonotype was counted ten times or more. The J gene is TRBJ2-3, the V gene TRBV6-6, with TRBD2 as a possible D gene (5 bases). CDR1 MNHNY and CDR2 SVGAGI come from the germline V gene (reference sequence). The CDR3 covers 11 residues. V was cut by 8 bases and J by 3 bases, with 6 bases left in between. The CDR3 region has the DNA TGTGCCAGCGGCGGGACAGATACGCAGTATTTT. Translating it yields CASGGTDTQYF.

This clonotype was seen more than once but under ten times. In DNA form, the CDR3 reads TGTGCCAGCGGTGAGTCGGTCGGGGAGCTGTTTTTT. Its translation is CASGESVGELFF. The J gene is TRBJ2-2, the V gene TRBV12-3 or TRBV12-4; no clear D. This CDR3 region has 12 residues. Trimming stripped 8 bases from V and 7 bases from J, with 11 bases between.

This clonotype was seen only a few times. V usage is TRBV5-1 and J usage is TRBJ2-7; 8 nucleotides agree with TRBD1. The ends lost 5 bases at V and 6 bases at J; junction bases unmatched: 4. CDR1 is SGHRS, CDR2 YFSETQ, per germline. The length of the CDR3 is 12 residues. The CDR3: CASSGQGFEQYF. DNA of the CDR3: TGCGCCAGCAGTGGACAGGGATTCGAGCAGTACTTC.

This clonotype was counted many times. The chain combines TRBV4-3 with TRBJ2-5; D not certain. Looked up from germline, CDR1 is LGHNA and CDR2 is YSLEER. The CDR3 has 13 residues. V lost 4 bases to trimming and J lost 2 bases, with 8 bases between them. DNA of the CDR3: TGCGCCAGCAGCCCGAGGTTTCAAGAGACCCAGTACTTC. Its translation is CASSPRFQETQYF.

This clonotype was counted at least ten times. The chain has TRBV5-1 and TRBJ2-1; D gene unclear. The CDR3 spans 16 residues. Germline lookup yields CDR1 SGHRS and CDR2 YFSETQ. Trimming took 0 bases from V and 0 from J, leaving 10 bases between them. This CDR3 reads CASSLVGRSSYNEQFF. CDR3 nucleotide sequence: TGCGCCAGCAGCTTGGTAGGCCGCAGCTCCTACAATGAGCAGTTCTTC.

In its sample, this clonotype was seen many times. This rearrangement joins TRBV12-3 or TRBV12-4 to TRBJ2-3; D is unclear. With 2 bases removed from V and 2 bases from J, the gap between germline ends came to 5 bases. CDR3 size: 13 residues. The CDR3 nucleotides read TGTGCCAGCAGTTTACGGTTCACAGATACGCAGTATTTT. This gives the protein CASSLRFTDTQYF.

The V call is TRBV3-1, the J call TRBJ2-5; possible D gene TRBD1, 6 bases. The CDR3 loop spans 15 amino acids. Trimming took off 0 bases at V and 4 bases at J, with 12 bases between the two ends. The germline CDR1 and CDR2 sequences are LGHDT and YNNKEL (reference sequence). CDR3 in DNA: TGTGCCAGCAGCCAAGACCGGGACACGCGAGAGACCCAGTACTTC. Protein: CASSQDRDTRETQYF.

The V and J genes are TRBV7-2 and TRBJ2-7; no reliable D call. The CDR3 loop spans 16 amino acids. Germline V gives CDR1 SGHTA, CDR2 FQGNSA. The V end lost 4 bases, the J end lost 0 bases, and 16 bases lay between the germline ends. The CDR3, as DNA: TGTGCCAGCAGCTCCCCATCCCGGGCTGACTCCTACGAGCAGTACTTC. It is translated as CASSSPSRADSYEQYF. Variable domain in full (rest from reference TRBV7-2 and TRBJ2-7): GAGVSQSPSNKVTEKGKDVELRCDPISGHTALYWYRQSLGQGLEFLIYFQGNSAPDKSGLPSDRFSAERTGGSVSTLTIQRTQQEDSAVYLCASSSPSRADSYEQYFGPGTRLTVT.

This clonotype was counted a few times. The chain uses TRBV7-9 and TRBJ2-1; possible D gene TRBD2, 5 bases. V lost 4 bases and J 1 base, leaving 8 bases between the germline ends. Per germline, CDR1 SEHNR and CDR2 FQNEAQ (reference sequence). The CDR3 loop spans 14 amino acids. CDR3 sequence (DNA): TGTGCCAGCAGCTCGAGGGAATCCTACAATGAGCAGTTCTTC. Translation gives CASSSRESYNEQFF.

The chain carries TRBV20-1 and TRBJ2-3; D gene ambiguous. This CDR3 contains 13 residues. CDR1 is DFQATT and CDR2 is SNEGSKA in the germline V gene (reference sequence). Trimming took off 5 bases at V and 2 bases at J, with 11 bases between the two ends. CDR3 region: CSAHRADTDTQYF. The CDR3 DNA sequence: TGCAGTGCTCACCGGGCAGACACAGATACGCAGTATTTT.

This chain uses TRBV12-3 or TRBV12-4 with TRBJ2-5; 10 bases line up with TRBD2. V lost 6 bases, J lost 0 bases, and 4 bases stayed unmatched. This CDR3 comprises 15 residues. CDR3 nucleotides: TGTGCCAGCAGAGTAGCGGGGGGCGACCAAGAGACCCAGTACTTC. This encodes CASRVAGGDQETQYF.

This clonotype was found a few times. The chain links TRBV6-6 to TRBJ2-1; unclear D gene. Germline V gene data show CDR1 as MNHNY and CDR2 as SVGAGI (reference sequence). Trimming left V 6 bases short and J 2 bases short, with 8 bases between. CDR3 size: 13 residues. This CDR3 reads CASRGWAYNEQFF. The CDR3 DNA follows: TGTGCCAGCAGAGGGTGGGCCTACAATGAGCAGTTCTTC.

V gene TRBV5-4 combines with J gene TRBJ2-1; 9 positions match TRBD2. This CDR3 spans 15 amino acids. V lost 4 bases, J lost 3 bases, and 5 bases stayed unmatched. Germline values: CDR1 SGHNT, CDR2 YYREEE (reference sequence). The CDR3 reads CASSPSGTHYNEQFF. The DNA for the CDR3 is TGTGCCAGCAGCCCTAGCGGGACCCACTACAATGAGCAGTTCTTC.

This chain connects TRBV24-1 to TRBJ2-7; perhaps TRBD1 as D (6 bases). Germline V gene sequence: CDR1 KGHDR, CDR2 SFDVKD. The CDR3 totals 13 residues. V lost 12 bases, J lost 2 bases, and 16 bases lay in between. The CDR3 DNA is TGTGCCCCTTTCAGTGGGACAACCTACGAGCAGTACTTC. Its translation is CAPFSGTTYEQYF.

This clonotype came up a few times. In DNA form, the CDR3 reads TGCAGTGTAGGCAGGTTAAATCAGCCCCAGCATTTT. Translating it yields CSVGRLNQPQHF. This sequence joins TRBV20-1 and TRBJ1-5; D gene uncertain. V lost 7 bases, J lost 4 bases, and 11 bases lay in between. The length of the CDR3 is 12 residues. Germline CDR1 reads DFQATT; CDR2 reads SNEGSKA (reference sequence).